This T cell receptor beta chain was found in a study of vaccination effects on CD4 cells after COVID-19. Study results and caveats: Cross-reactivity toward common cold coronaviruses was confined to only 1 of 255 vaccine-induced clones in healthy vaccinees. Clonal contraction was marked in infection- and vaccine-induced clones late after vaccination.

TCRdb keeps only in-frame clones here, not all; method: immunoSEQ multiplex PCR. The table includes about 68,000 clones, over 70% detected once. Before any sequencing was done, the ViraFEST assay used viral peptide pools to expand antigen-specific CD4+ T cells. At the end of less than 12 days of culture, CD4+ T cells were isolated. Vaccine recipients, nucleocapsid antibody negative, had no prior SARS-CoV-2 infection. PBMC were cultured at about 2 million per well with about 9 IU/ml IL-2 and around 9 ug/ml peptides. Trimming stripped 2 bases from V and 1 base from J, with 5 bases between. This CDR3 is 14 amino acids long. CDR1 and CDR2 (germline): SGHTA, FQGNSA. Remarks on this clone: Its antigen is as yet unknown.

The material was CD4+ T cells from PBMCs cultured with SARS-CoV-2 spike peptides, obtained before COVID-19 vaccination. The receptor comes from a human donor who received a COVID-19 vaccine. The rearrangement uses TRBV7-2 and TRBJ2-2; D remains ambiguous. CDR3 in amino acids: CASSLRQNTGELFF. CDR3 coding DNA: TGTGCCAGCAGCTTAAGGCAGAACACCGGGGAGCTGTTTTTT.